These T cell receptor beta chains were read from a single sample in a study of blood T cell repertoires in COVID-19. The table came from immunoSEQ multiplex PCR; TCRdb's copy has only in-frame clones and leaves some out. The sample comprises some 210,000 clones, roughly 90% of which are singletons, and roughly 6% rests with the top ten. The sequencing input was peripheral blood. The receptors here all came from a woman in her thirties or forties who had recovered from COVID-19. CDR3s include the opening cysteine and the closing phenylalanine or tryptophan. The order of the fields is clone size, D gene, V gene, J gene, CDR3 protein, CDR3 DNA. D genes are given only for firm matches. The size field is filled for only some rows; it gives once, few, many or a size class.

.,TRBD2,TRBV4-2,TRBJ2-2,CASSQGLAGGSTGELFF,TGTGCCAGCAGCCAAGGCCTAGCGGGAGGGAGCACCGGGGAGCTGTTTTTT
.,.,TRBV18,TRBJ1-5,CASSPPNQGGHQPQHF,TGTGCCAGCTCACCGCCAAATCAGGGCGGACATCAGCCCCAGCATTTT
.,TRBD1,TRBV2,TRBJ1-5,CASNDRDSNQPQHF,TGTGCCAGCAATGACAGGGATAGCAATCAGCCCCAGCATTTT
.,.,TRBV20-1,TRBJ2-7,CSASMLARSYEQYF,TGCAGTGCTAGTATGCTAGCGCGCTCCTACGAGCAGTACTTC
once,TRBD2,TRBV29-1,TRBJ2-7,CSVTQAGGEREQYF,TGCAGCGTAACCCAGGCGGGGGGCGAAAGGGAGCAGTACTTC
.,.,TRBV28,TRBJ1-5,CASMGAAGNQPQHF,TGTGCCAGCATGGGGGCGGCCGGCAATCAGCCCCAGCATTTT
.,TRBD1,TRBV5-6,TRBJ2-7,CASSLRAGGKISYEQYF,TGTGCCAGCAGCTTGCGGGCAGGGGGAAAAATCAGCTACGAGCAGTACTTC
once,TRBD1,TRBV27,TRBJ1-5,CASSFQGGSNQPQHF,TGTGCCAGCAGTTTCCAGGGGGGTAGCAATCAGCCCCAGCATTTT
.,TRBD2,TRBV5-8,TRBJ2-1,CASSWRGLAGGNEQFF,TGTGCCAGCAGCTGGCGGGGGCTAGCGGGGGGCAATGAGCAGTTCTTC
.,.,TRBV7-2,TRBJ1-1,CASSLDPGMNTEAFF,TGTGCCAGCAGCTTAGATCCAGGGATGAACACTGAAGCTTTCTTT
many,.,TRBV5-1,TRBJ2-2,CASSPSGTGELFF,TGCGCCAGCAGCCCCTCGGGAACCGGGGAGCTGTTTTTT
once,.,TRBV2,TRBJ1-2,CASSVAGRYGYTF,TGTGCCAGCAGTGTCGCAGGAAGGTATGGCTACACCTTC
.,TRBD2,TRBV5-4,TRBJ2-7,CASSLNPSGGYEQYF,TGTGCCAGCAGCTTGAACCCTAGCGGAGGCTACGAGCAGTACTTC
few,TRBD1,TRBV9,TRBJ2-1,CASSVPTGPGEQFF,TGTGCCAGCAGCGTACCGACAGGGCCGGGTGAGCAGTTCTTC
.,.,TRBV5-1,TRBJ2-2,CASSLGRLDGELFF,TGCGCCAGCAGCTTAGGCAGGTTGGACGGGGAGCTGTTTTTT
once,TRBD1,TRBV18,TRBJ2-7,CASSPPSRQGSYEQYF,TGTGCCAGCTCACCACCGTCTAGACAGGGATCATACGAGCAGTACTTC
.,TRBD1,TRBV7-9,TRBJ2-3,CASSLTGAGAWDTQYF,TGTGCCAGCAGCTTGACAGGGGCCGGGGCTTGGGATACGCAGTATTTT
.,.,TRBV28,TRBJ1-6,CASSSGGPSNSPLHF,TGTGCCAGCAGTTCCGGCGGTCCATCCAATTCACCCCTCCACTTT
.,TRBD1,TRBV2,TRBJ1-2,CASSEIARTGGDGYTF,TGTGCCAGCAGTGAAATTGCGAGGACAGGGGGCGATGGCTACACCTTC
.,.,TRBV30,TRBJ2-1,CACKPDRFEYNEQFF,TGTGCCTGCAAGCCCGACAGGTTCGAATACAATGAGCAGTTCTTC
.,TRBD1,TRBV5-1,TRBJ2-5,CASTSLGTGRFQETQYF,TGCGCCAGCACCAGTCTTGGGACAGGGAGGTTCCAAGAGACCCAGTACTTC
.,.,TRBV14,TRBJ2-6,CASSHGPSGANVLTF,TGTGCCAGCAGCCACGGTCCCTCTGGGGCCAACGTCCTGACTTTC
few,.,TRBV9,TRBJ2-7,CASSVDPGEQYF,TGTGCCAGCAGCGTAGATCCGGGCGAGCAGTACTTC
.,TRBD1,TRBV9,TRBJ2-1,CASSVEGQGYHEQFF,TGTGCCAGCAGCGTAGAGGGACAGGGGTACCATGAGCAGTTCTTC
.,.,TRBV15,TRBJ2-5,CATSRGGLTQYF,TGTGCCACCAGCAGGGGGGGTCTTACCCAGTACTTC
few,.,TRBV7-9,TRBJ1-1,CASSLYGRGGDVEAFF,TGTGCCAGCAGCTTATACGGTCGCGGGGGCGATGTTGAAGCTTTCTTT
.,.,TRBV5-4,TRBJ1-1,CASSRQGQGDTEAFF,TGTGCCAGCAGCCGACAAGGGCAAGGGGACACTGAAGCTTTCTTT
.,.,TRBV19,TRBJ1-5,CASDNREGSNQPQHF,TGTGCCAGCGATAATAGGGAGGGGAGCAATCAGCCCCAGCATTTT
.,.,TRBV6-6,TRBJ1-1,CASSYPPAAAFF,TGTGCCAGCAGTTATCCACCCGCGGCTGCTTTCTTT
.,TRBD2,TRBV12-3/TRBV12-4,TRBJ2-3,CASYSGSRVYF,TGTGCCAGCTATAGCGGGAGTCGTGTGTATTTT
.,.,TRBV7-2,TRBJ2-1,CASSLSVGHRRNEQFF,TGTGCCAGCAGCTTATCAGTCGGACACCGAAGAAATGAGCAGTTCTTC
.,.,TRBV6-2/TRBV6-3,TRBJ2-7,CASSSQGRGTYEQYF,TGTGCCAGCAGTTCCCAAGGTCGGGGAACCTACGAGCAGTACTTC